The rows below give T cell receptor beta chains drawn from one sample of a study of early stage breast cancer tumors. Here immunoSEQ multiplex PCR was the method, and the copy in TCRdb shows in-frame clones only, minus some. The repertoire holds fewer than 70,000 clones, with approximately 80% as singletons. Source material: blood. The receptors were gathered from a person aged 25 to 39 with breast cancer. CDR3s include the opening cysteine and the closing phenylalanine or tryptophan. A D gene is named only where the DNA matches it firmly. A clone size is listed for some rows: how often the clone was seen (once, few, many), or a class if it is expanded.

abundance	j_gene	v_gene	d_gene	len	CDR3aa	CDR3nt
.	TRBJ2-5	TRBV2	.	13	CASRRGMGETQYF	TGTGCCAGCAGGCGCGGGATGGGAGAGACCCAGTACTTC
.	TRBJ2-7	TRBV5-8	TRBD1	14	CASRTGRGINEQYF	TGTGCCAGCAGAACTGGCAGGGGGATCAACGAGCAGTACTTC
few	TRBJ1-5	TRBV9	.	13	CASSVKLDQPQHF	TGTGCCAGCAGCGTAAAGCTTGATCAGCCCCAGCATTTT
.	TRBJ2-2	TRBV27	.	14	CASSLVGSTGELFF	TGTGCCAGCAGTTTAGTGGGGTCGACCGGGGAGCTGTTTTTT
.	TRBJ2-2	TRBV19	.	17	CASSGVPGTSNTGELFF	TGTGCCAGTAGTGGGGTTCCCGGGACTTCGAACACCGGGGAGCTGTTTTTT
.	TRBJ2-3	TRBV30	.	11	CAWTKGDTQYF	TGTGCCTGGACTAAGGGAGATACGCAGTATTTT
.	TRBJ1-2	TRBV5-4	TRBD1	14	CASSYGTGEYGYTF	TGTGCCAGCAGCTACGGGACAGGGGAATATGGCTACACCTTC
.	TRBJ2-7	TRBV5-6	.	12	CASSLGEYEQYF	TGTGCCAGCAGCTTGGGGGAGTACGAGCAGTACTTC
.	TRBJ2-6	TRBV29-1	.	15	CSVVAGSSGANVLTF	TGCAGCGTTGTGGCGGGGAGCTCTGGGGCCAACGTCCTGACTTTC
few	TRBJ1-2	TRBV4-2	TRBD1	16	CASSQDYRGANYGYTF	TGTGCCAGCAGCCAAGATTACAGGGGGGCCAACTATGGCTACACCTTC
.	TRBJ2-3	TRBV7-6	.	12	CASSLIRDTQYF	TGTGCCAGCAGCTTGATTCGCGATACGCAGTATTTT
.	TRBJ2-7	TRBV19	.	15	CASSIFLRPSYEQYF	TGTGCCAGTAGTATCTTCCTGAGACCTTCCTACGAGCAGTACTTC
few	TRBJ1-5	TRBV19	.	14	CATRGKGSNQPQHF	TGTGCCACTAGGGGAAAAGGGAGCAATCAGCCCCAGCATTTT
.	TRBJ1-2	TRBV4-2	.	15	CATQPRGTTLYGYTF	TGTGCCACCCAGCCACGGGGGACCACCCTTTATGGCTACACCTTC
once	TRBJ2-3	TRBV13	.	16	CASSSSGGGLGDTQYF	TGTGCCAGCAGCTCTAGTGGAGGAGGGCTGGGAGATACGCAGTATTTT
.	TRBJ1-2	TRBV30	.	14	CAWSVRPGNYGYTF	TGTGCCTGGAGTGTACGTCCGGGGAACTATGGCTACACCTTC
.	TRBJ1-2	TRBV4-1	TRBD1	17	CASSPRQGPRGLYGYTF	TGCGCCAGCAGCCCGCGACAGGGCCCCAGAGGGCTCTATGGCTACACCTTC
.	TRBJ2-7	TRBV5-1	TRBD2	16	CASSSGGGMSSYEQYF	TGCGCCAGCAGCTCCGGGGGGGGTATGAGCTCCTACGAGCAGTACTTC
few	TRBJ2-7	TRBV4-1	TRBD1	13	CASSLGTDYEQYF	TGCGCCAGCAGCCTAGGGACAGACTACGAGCAGTACTTC
.	TRBJ2-1	TRBV6-5	TRBD1	11	CASSEDRAPFF	TGTGCCAGCAGTGAAGACAGGGCACCGTTCTTC
.	TRBJ2-7	TRBV5-6	TRBD2	15	CASTPGGGSTYEQYF	TGTGCCAGCACCCCGGGGGGGGGCTCTACCTACGAGCAGTACTTC
.	TRBJ1-1	TRBV5-1	.	17	CASSLGPHAAGNTEAFF	TGCGCCAGCAGCTTGGGCCCCCATGCCGCAGGGAACACTGAAGCTTTCTTT
.	TRBJ2-7	TRBV30	.	11	CAWRGGYEQYF	TGTGCCTGGAGAGGAGGGTACGAGCAGTACTTC
.	TRBJ1-3	TRBV11-2	TRBD1	14	CASSPSGGGNTIYF	TGTGCCAGCAGCCCTTCAGGGGGTGGAAACACCATATATTTT
.	TRBJ2-1	TRBV5-4	TRBD2	16	CASSWTSGRALDEQFF	TGTGCCAGCAGCTGGACTAGCGGGAGGGCCCTGGATGAGCAGTTCTTC
.	TRBJ2-7	TRBV15	.	13	CATSREQLGEQYF	TGTGCCACCAGCAGAGAACAGTTGGGAGAGCAGTACTTC
.	TRBJ1-5	TRBV19	.	15	CASSPGWGGGQPQHF	TGTGCCAGTAGCCCCGGATGGGGAGGTGGACAGCCCCAGCATTTT
.	TRBJ1-4	TRBV9	.	15	CASSAEIATNEKLFF	TGTGCCAGCAGCGCAGAAATTGCAACTAATGAAAAACTGTTTTTT
once	TRBJ1-1	TRBV27	.	14	CASSYLGGDTEAFF	TGTGCCAGCAGTTACCTAGGGGGGGACACTGAAGCTTTCTTT
.	TRBJ2-5	TRBV4-2	TRBD1	14	CASSPTGAPETQYF	TGTGCCAGCAGCCCGACAGGGGCCCCCGAGACCCAGTACTTC
few	TRBJ2-4	TRBV30	.	11	CAWHGGPIQYF	TGTGCCTGGCATGGGGGGCCCATTCAGTACTTC
.	TRBJ2-7	TRBV27	.	12	CASSFWGNEQYF	TGTGCCAGCAGTTTTTGGGGGAACGAGCAGTACTTC
.	TRBJ2-1	TRBV10-3	TRBD2	15	CAIRFGTSGIYEQFF	TGTGCCATCAGGTTCGGGACTAGCGGGATCTATGAGCAGTTCTTC
.	TRBJ2-1	TRBV10-3	.	16	CAISGADLKSYNEQFF	TGTGCCATCAGTGGGGCCGACTTAAAATCCTACAATGAGCAGTTCTTC